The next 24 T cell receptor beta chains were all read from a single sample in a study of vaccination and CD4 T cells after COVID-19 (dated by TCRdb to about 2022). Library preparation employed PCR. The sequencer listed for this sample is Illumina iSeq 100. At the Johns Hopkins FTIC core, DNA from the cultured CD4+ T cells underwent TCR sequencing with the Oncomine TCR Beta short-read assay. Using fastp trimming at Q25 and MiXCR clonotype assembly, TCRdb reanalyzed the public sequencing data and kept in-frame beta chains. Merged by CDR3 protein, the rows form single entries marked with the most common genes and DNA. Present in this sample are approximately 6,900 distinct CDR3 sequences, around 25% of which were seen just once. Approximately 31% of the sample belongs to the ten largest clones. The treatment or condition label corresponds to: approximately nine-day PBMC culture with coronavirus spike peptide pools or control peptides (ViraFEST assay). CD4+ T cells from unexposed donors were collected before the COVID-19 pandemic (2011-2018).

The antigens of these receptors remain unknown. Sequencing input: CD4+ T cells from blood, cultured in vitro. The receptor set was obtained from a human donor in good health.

The chain's CDR3 is CASSSREGSYEQYF. DNA of the CDR3: TGTGCCAGCAGTTCCCGTGAAGGATCCTACGAGCAGTACTTC. This chain uses TRBV27 with TRBJ2-7; D ambiguous. Trimming took 4 bases from V and 1 from J, leaving 11 bases between them. This CDR3 spans 14 amino acids. Looked up from germline, CDR1 is MNHEY and CDR2 is SMNVEV (reference sequence).

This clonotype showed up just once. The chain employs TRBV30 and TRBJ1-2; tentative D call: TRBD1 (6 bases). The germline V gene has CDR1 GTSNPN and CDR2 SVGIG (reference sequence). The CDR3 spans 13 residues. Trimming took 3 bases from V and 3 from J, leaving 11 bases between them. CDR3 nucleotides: TGTGCCTGGAGCAAACAGGGCCACTATGGCTACACCTTC. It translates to CAWSKQGHYGYTF.

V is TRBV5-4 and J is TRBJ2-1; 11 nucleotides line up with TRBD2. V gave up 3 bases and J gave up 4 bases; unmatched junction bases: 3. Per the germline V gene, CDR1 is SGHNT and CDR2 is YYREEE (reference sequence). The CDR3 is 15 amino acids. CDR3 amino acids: CASSWGLAEYNEQFF. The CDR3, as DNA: TGTGCCAGCAGCTGGGGACTAGCGGAATACAATGAGCAGTTCTTC.

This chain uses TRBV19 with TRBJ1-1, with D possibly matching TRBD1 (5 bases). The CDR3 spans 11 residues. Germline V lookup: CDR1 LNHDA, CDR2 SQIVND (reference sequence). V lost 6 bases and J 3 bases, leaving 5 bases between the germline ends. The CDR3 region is CASRGDTEAFF. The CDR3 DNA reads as TGTGCCAGTAGGGGGGACACTGAAGCTTTCTTT.

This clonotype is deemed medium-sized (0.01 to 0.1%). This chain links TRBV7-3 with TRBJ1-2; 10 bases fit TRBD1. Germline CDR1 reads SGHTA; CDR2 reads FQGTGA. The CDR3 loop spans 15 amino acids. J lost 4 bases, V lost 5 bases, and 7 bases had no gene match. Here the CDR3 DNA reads TGTGCCAGCAGCGCTGCCGGACAGGGGGGCTATGGCTACACCTTC. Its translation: CASSAAGQGGYGYTF.

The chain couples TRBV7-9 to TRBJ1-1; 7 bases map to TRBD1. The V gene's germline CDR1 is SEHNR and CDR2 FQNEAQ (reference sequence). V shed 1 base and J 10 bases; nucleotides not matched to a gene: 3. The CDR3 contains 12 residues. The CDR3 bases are TGTGCCAGCAGCTTAGGAGGGGACAGAGCTTTCTTT. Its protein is CASSLGGDRAFF.

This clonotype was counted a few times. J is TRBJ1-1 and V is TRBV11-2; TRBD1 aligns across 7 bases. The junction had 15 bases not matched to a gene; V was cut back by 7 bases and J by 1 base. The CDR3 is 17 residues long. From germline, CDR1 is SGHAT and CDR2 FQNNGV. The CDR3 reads CASKLVLRRTGNTEAFF. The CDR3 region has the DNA TGTGCCAGCAAATTAGTGTTGCGCCGGACAGGGAACACTGAAGCTTTCTTT. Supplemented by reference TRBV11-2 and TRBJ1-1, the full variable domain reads EAGVAQSPRYKIIEKRQSVAFWCNPISGHATLYWYQQILGQGPKLLIQFQNNGVVDDSQLPKDRFSAERLKGVDSTLKIQPAKLEDSAVYLCASKLVLRRTGNTEAFFGQGTRLTVV.

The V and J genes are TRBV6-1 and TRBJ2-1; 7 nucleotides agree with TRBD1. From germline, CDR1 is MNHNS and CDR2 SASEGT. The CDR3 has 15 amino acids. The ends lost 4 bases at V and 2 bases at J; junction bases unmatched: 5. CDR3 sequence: CASSVTGNPYNEQFF. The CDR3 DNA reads TGTGCCAGCAGTGTGACAGGGAATCCCTACAATGAGCAGTTCTTC.

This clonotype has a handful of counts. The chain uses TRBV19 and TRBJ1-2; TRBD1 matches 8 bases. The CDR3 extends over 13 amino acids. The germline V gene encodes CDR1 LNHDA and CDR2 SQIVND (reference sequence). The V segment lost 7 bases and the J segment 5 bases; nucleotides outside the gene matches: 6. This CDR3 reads CASTTGVRYGYTF. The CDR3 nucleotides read TGTGCCAGTACGACAGGGGTTAGGTATGGCTACACCTTC.

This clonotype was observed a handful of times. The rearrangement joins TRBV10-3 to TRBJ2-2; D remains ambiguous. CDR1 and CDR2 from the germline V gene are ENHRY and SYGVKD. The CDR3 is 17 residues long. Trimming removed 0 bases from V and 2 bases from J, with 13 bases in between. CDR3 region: CAISESAVPRNTGELFF. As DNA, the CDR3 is TGTGCCATCAGTGAGTCGGCGGTTCCGCGCAACACCGGGGAGCTGTTTTTT.

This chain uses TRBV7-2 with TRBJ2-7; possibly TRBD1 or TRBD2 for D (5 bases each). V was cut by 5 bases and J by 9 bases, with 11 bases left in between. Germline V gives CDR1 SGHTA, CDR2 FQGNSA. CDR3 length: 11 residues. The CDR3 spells CASSEGPLQYF. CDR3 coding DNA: TGTGCCAGCAGCGAGGGACCCCTGCAGTACTTC.

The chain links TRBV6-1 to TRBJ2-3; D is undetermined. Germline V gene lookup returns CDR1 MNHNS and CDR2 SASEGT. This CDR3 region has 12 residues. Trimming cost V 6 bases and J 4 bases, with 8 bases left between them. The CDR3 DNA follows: TGTGCCAGCAGGAAGAGTTCAGATACGCAGTATTTT. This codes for CASRKSSDTQYF.

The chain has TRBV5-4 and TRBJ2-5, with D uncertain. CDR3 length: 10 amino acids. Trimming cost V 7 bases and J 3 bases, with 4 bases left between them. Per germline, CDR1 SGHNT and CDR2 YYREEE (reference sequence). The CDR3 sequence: CASGKETQYF. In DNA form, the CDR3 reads TGTGCCAGCGGCAAAGAGACCCAGTACTTC.

CDR3: CATLLGTAEGYTF. As DNA, the CDR3 is TGTGCCACCCTTCTAGGGACGGCGGAGGGCTACACCTTC. V is TRBV19 and J is TRBJ1-2; D may be TRBD1 (5 bases). CDR1 LNHDA and CDR2 SQIVND come from the germline V gene (reference sequence). V was cut by 10 bases and J by 8 bases, with 20 bases left in between. This CDR3 is 13 amino acids long. Full variable domain (rest looked up from reference TRBV19 and TRBJ1-2): DGGITQSPKYLFRKEGQNVTLSCEQNLNHDAMYWYRQDPGQGLRLIYYSQIVNDFQKGDIAEGYSVSREKKESFPLTVTSAQKNPTAFYLCATLLGTAEGYTFGSGTRLTVV.

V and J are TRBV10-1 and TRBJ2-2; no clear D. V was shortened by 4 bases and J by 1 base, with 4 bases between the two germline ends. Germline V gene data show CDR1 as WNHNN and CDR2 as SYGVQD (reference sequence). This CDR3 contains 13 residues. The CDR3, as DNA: TGCGCCAGCAGTGTAGGGAACACCGGGGAGCTGTTTTTT. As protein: CASSVGNTGELFF.

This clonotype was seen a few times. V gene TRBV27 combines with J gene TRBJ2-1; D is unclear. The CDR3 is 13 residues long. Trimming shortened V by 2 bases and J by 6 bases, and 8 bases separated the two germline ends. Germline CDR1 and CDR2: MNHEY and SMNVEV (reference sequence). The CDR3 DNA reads TGTGCCAGCAGTTTAACGCGCCTCAATGAGCAGTTCTTC. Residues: CASSLTRLNEQFF.

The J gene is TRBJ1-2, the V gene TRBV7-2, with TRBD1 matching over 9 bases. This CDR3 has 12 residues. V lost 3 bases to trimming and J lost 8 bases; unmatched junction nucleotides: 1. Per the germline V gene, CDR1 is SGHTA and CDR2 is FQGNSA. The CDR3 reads CASSFTGGGYTF. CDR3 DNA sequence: TGTGCCAGCAGCTTCACAGGGGGCGGCTACACCTTC.

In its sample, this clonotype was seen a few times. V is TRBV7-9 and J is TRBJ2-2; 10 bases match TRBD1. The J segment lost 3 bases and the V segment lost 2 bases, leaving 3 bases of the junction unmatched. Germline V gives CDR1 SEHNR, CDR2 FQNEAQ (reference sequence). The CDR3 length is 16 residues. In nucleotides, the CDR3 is TGTGCCAGCAGCTTAATGGGGACAGGGGACACCGGGGAGCTGTTTTTT. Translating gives CASSLMGTGDTGELFF.

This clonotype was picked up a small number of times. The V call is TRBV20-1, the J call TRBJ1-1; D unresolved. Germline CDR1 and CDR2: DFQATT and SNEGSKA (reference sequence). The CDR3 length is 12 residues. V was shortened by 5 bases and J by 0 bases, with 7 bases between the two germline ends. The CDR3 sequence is CSAPRMNTEAFF. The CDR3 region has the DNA TGCAGTGCTCCCAGGATGAACACTGAAGCTTTCTTT.

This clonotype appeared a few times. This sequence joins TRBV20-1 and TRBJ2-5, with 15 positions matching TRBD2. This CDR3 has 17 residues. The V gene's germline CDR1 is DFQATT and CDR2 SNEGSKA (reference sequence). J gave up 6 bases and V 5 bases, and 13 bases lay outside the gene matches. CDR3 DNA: TGCAGTGCTCCGGTTAGGACTAGCGGGGGGGCCGGAAAGACCCAGTACTTC. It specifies CSAPVRTSGGAGKTQYF.

The CDR3 is CASSFGDSGAWDIQYF. The CDR3 coding sequence is TGTGCCAGCAGCTTCGGAGATAGCGGGGCCTGGGACATTCAGTACTTC. V gene TRBV12-3 or TRBV12-4 combines with J gene TRBJ2-4; 8 nucleotides agree with TRBD2. This CDR3 comprises 16 residues. With V trimmed by 6 bases and J by 8 bases, 15 bases remained unmatched.

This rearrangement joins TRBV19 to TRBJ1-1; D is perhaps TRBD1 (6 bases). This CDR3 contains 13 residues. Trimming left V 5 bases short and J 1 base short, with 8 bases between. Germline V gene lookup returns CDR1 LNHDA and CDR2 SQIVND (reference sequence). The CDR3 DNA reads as TGTGCCAGTAGTGTACAGGGGAACACTGAAGCTTTCTTT. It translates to CASSVQGNTEAFF.

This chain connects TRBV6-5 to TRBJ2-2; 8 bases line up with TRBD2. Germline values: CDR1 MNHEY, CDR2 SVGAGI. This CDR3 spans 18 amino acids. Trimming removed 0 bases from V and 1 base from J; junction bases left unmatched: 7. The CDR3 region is CASSYSIRLAGNTGELFF. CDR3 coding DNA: TGTGCCAGCAGTTACTCGATTCGGCTAGCGGGGAACACCGGGGAGCTGTTTTTT.

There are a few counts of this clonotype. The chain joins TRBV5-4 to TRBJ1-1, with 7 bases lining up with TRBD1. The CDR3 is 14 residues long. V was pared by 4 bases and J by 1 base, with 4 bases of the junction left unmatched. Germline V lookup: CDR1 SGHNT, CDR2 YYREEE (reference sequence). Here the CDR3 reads CASSNGQANTEAFF. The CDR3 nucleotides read TGTGCCAGCAGCAACGGACAGGCGAACACTGAAGCTTTCTTT.